Below are 8 T cell receptor beta chains sequenced from a single sample in a study of CD8+CD57+ T cells in acquired aplastic anemia. An expansion of CD8+CD57+ cells by flow cytometry had been shown in patients chosen for sequencing. For CDR3 and TCR beta VDJ profiling, genomic DNA was the template used. TCRdb ran MiXCR on the reads and lists one entry per CDR3 protein. The profile shows 200,000 or so distinct CDR3 sequences, 65% of them singletons. Sequencing input: sorted CD4+, CD8+, or CD8+CD57+ T cells (not recorded which) from PBMCs. The receptors were sampled from a human donor with aplastic anemia.

V gene TRBV5-1 combines with J gene TRBJ2-5, with 9 positions matching TRBD1. Trimming removed 4 bases from V and 4 bases from J; junction bases left unmatched: 8. The V gene's germline CDR1 is SGHRS and CDR2 YFSETQ. CDR3 length equals 15 residues. The CDR3 here is CASSRGDREGETQYF. The CDR3 nucleotides read TGCGCCAGCAGCCGTGGGGACAGGGAAGGAGAGACCCAGTACTTC.

Concerning this clonotype itself: One end of the junction does not line up with germline, which may come from a read error. This chain connects TRBV5-1 to TRBJ2-1; the D gene could be TRBD1 or TRBD2 (5 bases each). CDR3 length: 12 residues. Germline V lookup: CDR1 SGHRS, CDR2 YFSETQ. The CDR3 loop reads CASSLVGVRRFF. The CDR3, as DNA: TGTGCCAGCAGCTTGGTGGGGGTGAGGCGGTTCTTC. Looking up the rest from reference TRBV5-1 and TRBJ2-1 gives the full variable domain: KAGVTQTPRYLIKTRGQQVTLSCSPISGHRSVSWYQQTPGQGLQFLFEYFSETQRNKGNFPGRFSGRQFSNSRSEMNVSTLELGDSALYLCASSLVGVRRFFGPGTRLTVL.

The chain combines TRBV7-2 with TRBJ2-1; TRBD2 is a possible D gene (6 bases). V was clipped by 5 bases and J by 4 bases, with 12 bases between them. CDR3 size: 14 residues. Germline CDR1 and CDR2: SGHTA and FQGNSA. For the CDR3, the DNA is TGTGCCAGCAGCGACCGGGACTTGTACAATGAGCAGTTCTTC. Its protein is CASSDRDLYNEQFF.

The CDR3 reads CATSVTRGGTDTQYF. Written as DNA, the CDR3 is TGTGCCACCAGTGTTACGCGCGGGGGCACAGATACGCAGTATTTT. V and J are TRBV24-1 and TRBJ2-3; weak D call: TRBD2 (6 bases). The germline gives CDR1 KGHDR, CDR2 SFDVKD. This CDR3 is 15 amino acids long. V was cut by 5 bases and J by 1 base, with 12 bases left in between.

Worth noting for this clonotype: Its ends do not fully match the called genes, so a read error is possible. The chain joins TRBV18 to TRBJ1-2, with 9 nucleotides matching TRBD1. The CDR3 runs 15 residues. The germline V gene encodes CDR1 KGHSH and CDR2 LQKENI. This chain's CDR3 is CASSPPDRGAYDYTF. The DNA of the CDR3 is TGTGCCAGCTCACCTCCGGACAGGGGAGCCTATGACTACACCTTC. Filled out from reference TRBV18 and TRBJ1-2, the complete variable domain reads NAGVMQNPRHLVRRRGQEARLRCSPMKGHSHVYWYRQLPEEGLKFMVYLQKENIIDESGMPKERFSAEFPKEGPSILRIQQVVRGDSAAYFCASSPPDRGAYDYTFGSGTRLTVV.

This clonotype was seen at least ten times. The chain recombines TRBV4-1 with TRBJ2-7; D remains ambiguous. CDR3 length: 14 amino acids. The V end was cut by 5 bases, the J end by 3 bases, with 14 bases between. Per germline, CDR1 MGHRA and CDR2 YSYEKL. CDR3 sequence (DNA): TGCGCCAGCAGCTACGCAACGGGTCGCTACGAGCAGTACTTC. This encodes CASSYATGRYEQYF.

V gene TRBV20-1 combines with J gene TRBJ1-6, with D unclear. The CDR3 runs 12 residues. Trimming removed 6 bases at V and 13 bases at J, with 16 bases between. From germline, CDR1 is DFQATT and CDR2 SNEGSKA (reference sequence). The CDR3 sequence: CSAPDGIWPLHF. The CDR3, as DNA: TGCAGTGCACCGGACGGGATCTGGCCCCTCCACTTT.

This chain joins TRBV2 and TRBJ1-5, with a weak D call TRBD1 (5 bases). Trimming took off 6 bases at V and 4 bases at J, with 16 bases between the two ends. The length of the CDR3 is 15 residues. CDR1 and CDR2 from the germline V gene are SNHLY and FYNNEI. The CDR3: CASSAPGPPNQPQHF. The CDR3 DNA reads TGTGCCAGCAGCGCCCCGGGACCCCCTAATCAGCCCCAGCATTTT.